A single sample gave rise to the 8 T cell receptor beta chains below, sequenced in a study of Ad26.COV2.S vaccination and SARS-CoV-2 variants. Using immunoSEQ multiplex PCR, the repertoire was profiled, and TCRdb retains in-frame clones only, with some absent. The sample has roughly 510,000 clones, around 88% seen once. Treatment described: roughly 18 received Ad26.COV2.S at low or high dose, single or two shots; roughly 5 received placebo; per-sample allocation not given. Day 63 after the first injection of vaccine or placebo was the sampling time. The sample in question was peripheral blood, obtained in a trial of Ad26.COV2.S vaccine versus placebo. These receptors all come from a person between 18 and 65 years old who received the Ad26.COV2.S COVID-19 vaccine or a placebo.

The V gene is TRBV30, the J gene TRBJ2-5; a weak D match, TRBD2 (7 bases). The germline V gene has CDR1 GTSNPN and CDR2 SVGIG (reference sequence). The V end lost 3 bases, the J end lost 2 bases, and 10 bases lay between the germline ends. The CDR3 is 13 amino acids. CDR3 sequence reads: CAWSGGPQETQYF. CDR3 in DNA: TGTGCCTGGAGCGGGGGGCCACAAGAGACCCAGTACTTC.

V is TRBV7-9 and J is TRBJ2-7; TRBD1 aligns across 7 bases. J lost 4 bases, V lost 5 bases, and 8 bases had no gene match. This CDR3 has 14 amino acids. Germline CDR1 reads SEHNR; CDR2 reads FQNEAQ (reference sequence). The CDR3 protein is CASSSSTGSYEQYF. The CDR3 DNA follows: TGTGCCAGCAGCAGCTCGACAGGGTCGTACGAGCAGTACTTC.

V gene TRBV30 combines with J gene TRBJ2-2, with a weak D call TRBD2 (6 bases). V lost 3 bases, J lost 7 bases, and 6 bases lay in between. Looked up from germline, CDR1 is GTSNPN and CDR2 is SVGIG (reference sequence). CDR3 length equals 11 residues. In DNA form, the CDR3 reads TGTGCCTGGAGGCGGGACGGGGAGCTGTTTTTT. The encoded protein is CAWRRDGELFF.

This clone turned up a few times. CDR3 sequence reads: CASSLAGLSTSSYNEQFF. CDR3 DNA: TGTGCCAGCAGCTTGGCCGGCCTCTCCACGAGCTCCTACAATGAGCAGTTCTTC. The chain carries TRBV5-8 and TRBJ2-1, with unresolved D. This CDR3 has 18 residues. V was clipped by 0 bases and J by 0 bases, with 16 bases between them. From germline, CDR1 is SGHTS and CDR2 YDEGEE. The full variable domain, in which reference TRBV5-8 and TRBJ2-1 provide the parts outside the CDR3, is EAGVTQSPTHLIKTRGQQATLRCSPISGHTSVYWYQQALGLGLQFLLWYDEGEERNRGNFPPRFSGRQFPNYSSELNVNALELEDSALYLCASSLAGLSTSSYNEQFFGPGTRLTVL.

The rearrangement joins TRBV19 to TRBJ1-1, with 8 positions matching TRBD1. Germline CDR1 reads LNHDA; CDR2 reads SQIVND (reference sequence). V gave up 7 bases and J gave up 2 bases; unmatched junction bases: 3. The CDR3 runs to 13 residues. CDR3 nucleotide sequence: TGTGCCAGTATAGGACAGGGCAACACTGAAGCTTTCTTT. It encodes CASIGQGNTEAFF.

The J gene is TRBJ2-7, the V gene TRBV27; no reliable D call. V gave up 5 bases and J gave up 1 base, with 9 bases separating them. The length of the CDR3 is 13 residues. Germline values: CDR1 MNHEY, CDR2 SMNVEV (reference sequence). For the CDR3, the DNA is TGTGCCAGCAGTACAACAAGTTCCTACGAGCAGTACTTC. Residues: CASSTTSSYEQYF.

The table lists this clone with a few counts. The gene calls are TRBV7-2 and TRBJ2-7; D is unclear. The germline V gene encodes CDR1 SGHTA and CDR2 FQGNSA. The CDR3 has 13 amino acids. Trimming cost V 0 bases and J 6 bases, with 9 bases left between them. The CDR3 protein is CASSLARTGEQYF. In nucleotides, the CDR3 is TGTGCCAGCAGCTTAGCGCGAACTGGCGAGCAGTACTTC.

The gene calls are TRBV28 and TRBJ2-4; no definite D call. V lost 5 bases to trimming and J lost 0 bases, with 8 bases between them. The CDR3 loop spans 14 amino acids. Per germline, CDR1 MDHEN and CDR2 SYDVKM. The CDR3 sequence: CASSPDLAKNIQYF. CDR3 DNA: TGTGCCAGCAGTCCCGATCTAGCCAAAAACATTCAGTACTTC.